This entry lists 23 T cell receptor beta chains sequenced from one sample in a study of blood T cell repertoires in COVID-19. The assay was immunoSEQ multiplex PCR, and TCRdb's table has in-frame clones only and misses some. Of under 95,000 clones listed, around 88% are singletons. Sequencing was performed on peripheral blood. The receptors derive from a man aged 60 to 69 with acute or convalescent COVID-19.

This rearrangement joins TRBV14 to TRBJ2-7; 12 positions agree with TRBD2. Germline assignment: CDR1 SGHDN and CDR2 FVKESK. This CDR3 region has 17 residues. The junction had 9 bases not matched to a gene; V was cut back by 1 base and J by 5 bases. CDR3 residues: CASSQGLAGAWSDEQYF. CDR3 nucleotide sequence: TGTGCCAGCAGCCAAGGACTAGCGGGGGCCTGGAGCGACGAGCAGTACTTC.

This clone was observed once. The genes are TRBV30 and TRBJ1-2, with 8 nucleotides matching TRBD1. CDR1 is GTSNPN and CDR2 is SVGIG in the germline V gene (reference sequence). V lost 0 bases and J lost 8; bases outside the gene matches: 17. CDR3 size: 17 residues. The CDR3 DNA reads TGTGCCTGGAGTGTAATCCCTTTGAAGTCCAGGGGGCAAGGCTACACCTTC. This codes for CAWSVIPLKSRGQGYTF.

This rearrangement joins TRBV7-2 to TRBJ1-5; TRBD1 might be the D (5 bases). This CDR3 has 13 residues. V gave up 3 bases and J gave up 4 bases, with 7 bases separating them. Germline V gene data show CDR1 as SGHTA and CDR2 as FQGNSA. CDR3 amino acids: CASSLGQNQPQHF. The CDR3 DNA follows: TGTGCCAGCAGCTTGGGGCAAAATCAGCCCCAGCATTTT.

This clone was counted a single time. The chain carries TRBV11-2 and TRBJ2-1, with 8 bases identical to TRBD2. The CDR3 sequence is 15 residues long. Trimming took 5 bases from V and 2 from J; bases not matched to a gene: 5. Per the germline V gene, CDR1 is SGHAT and CDR2 is FQNNGV. This chain's CDR3 is CASSQLAGPYNEQFF. In nucleotides, the CDR3 is TGTGCCAGCAGCCAATTAGCGGGGCCCTACAATGAGCAGTTCTTC.

Here the CDR3 reads CAVRDRENQPQHF. CDR3 DNA sequence: TGTGCCGTCCGGGACAGGGAGAATCAGCCCCAGCATTTT. The rearrangement joins TRBV2 to TRBJ1-5, with 9 bases fitting TRBD1. The CDR3 loop spans 13 amino acids. With 11 bases clipped from V and 4 bases from J, the junction kept 6 bases outside the gene matches. Germline CDR1 SNHLY, CDR2 FYNNEI.

V gene TRBV7-9 combines with J gene TRBJ1-2, with TRBD1 matching over 8 bases. Germline values: CDR1 SEHNR, CDR2 FQNEAQ (reference sequence). The CDR3 length is 14 residues. V trimming: 4 bases; J trimming: 6 bases; junction bases outside the gene matches: 7. The CDR3 DNA reads TGTGCCAGCAGCTCCTTGGACAGGGAGGATGGCTACACCTTC. As protein: CASSSLDREDGYTF.

The rearrangement links TRBV3-1 (or the pseudogene TRBV3-2) to TRBJ2-3; no firm D call. Trimming shortened V by 0 bases and J by 0 bases, and 7 bases separated the two germline ends. The V gene's germline CDR1 is LGHDT and CDR2 YNNKEL (reference sequence). This CDR3 has 15 amino acids. This chain's CDR3 is CASSQDYSSTDTQYF. The CDR3, as DNA: TGTGCCAGCAGCCAAGACTATTCTAGCACAGATACGCAGTATTTT.

The chain recombines TRBV3-1 (or the pseudogene TRBV3-2) with TRBJ1-1, with 12 positions matching TRBD1. The CDR3 is made up of 18 amino acids. CDR1 is LGHDT and CDR2 is YNNKEL in the germline V gene (reference sequence). The trim removed 1 base at V and 3 bases at J, leaving 9 bases unmatched. This chain's CDR3 is CASSQVRDRGRRYTEAFF. DNA of the CDR3: TGTGCCAGCAGCCAAGTTCGGGACAGGGGGCGCCGGTACACTGAAGCTTTCTTT.

V and J are TRBV27 and TRBJ1-1, with a weak D call TRBD1 (6 bases). The length of the CDR3 is 11 residues. Germline CDR1 MNHEY, CDR2 SMNVEV (reference sequence). V was clipped by 7 bases and J by 7 bases, with 10 bases between them. The CDR3 spells CASTTGHEAFF. The CDR3 DNA sequence: TGTGCCAGCACCACGGGACATGAAGCTTTCTTT.

The rearrangement joins TRBV5-6 to TRBJ1-6, with unresolved D. The germline V gene has CDR1 SGHDT and CDR2 YYEEEE. The CDR3 has 13 residues. With 4 bases removed from V and 5 bases from J, the gap between germline ends came to 7 bases. The CDR3 nucleotides are TGTGCCAGCAGCATAACAAATAATTCACCCCTCCACTTT. This gives the protein CASSITNNSPLHF.

The chain uses TRBV6-1 and TRBJ1-2, with D tentatively TRBD1 (6 bases). The V gene lost 1 base and the J gene lost 2 bases, with 11 bases spanning the gap. The length of the CDR3 is 15 residues. Germline CDR1 is MNHNS and CDR2 is SASEGT. The CDR3 coding sequence is TGTGCCAGCAGTGAAGGAAGGACAGCAAACTATGGCTACACCTTC. This translates into CASSEGRTANYGYTF.

The table lists this clone with a count of one. The J gene is TRBJ1-1, the V gene TRBV11-2; no firm D call. Per the germline V gene, CDR1 is SGHAT and CDR2 is FQNNGV. The CDR3 extends over 13 amino acids. Trimming removed 0 bases from V and 8 bases from J, with 10 bases in between. The chain's CDR3 is CASSLEAQFEAFF. In DNA form, the CDR3 reads TGTGCCAGCAGCTTAGAGGCACAGTTCGAAGCTTTCTTT. Full variable domain (missing parts from reference TRBV11-2 and TRBJ1-1): EAGVAQSPRYKIIEKRQSVAFWCNPISGHATLYWYQQILGQGPKLLIQFQNNGVVDDSQLPKDRFSAERLKGVDSTLKIQPAKLEDSAVYLCASSLEAQFEAFFGQGTRLTVV.

For the CDR3, the DNA is TGTGCCATCAGTGAGTCGAGCTGGAACACCATATATTTT. Translating gives CAISESSWNTIYF. This sequence joins TRBV10-3 and TRBJ1-3, with D unresolved. Trimming shortened V by 0 bases and J by 7 bases, and 7 bases separated the two germline ends. The CDR3 contains 13 residues. Per the germline V gene, CDR1 is ENHRY and CDR2 is SYGVKD.

The chain couples TRBV7-6 to TRBJ2-3, with 10 bases identical to TRBD1. The CDR3 runs to 17 residues. The ends lost 4 bases at V and 1 base at J; junction bases unmatched: 8. Germline V gives CDR1 SGHVS, CDR2 FNYEAQ. Here the CDR3 DNA reads TGTGCCAGCAGCTCCCGGCAGGGGACAGGGGGCACAGATACGCAGTATTTT. This translates into CASSSRQGTGGTDTQYF.

The V call is TRBV6-5, the J call TRBJ1-2; 9 bases are a match to TRBD1. V was clipped by 7 bases and J by 4 bases; unmatched bases: 4. This CDR3 is 13 amino acids long. From germline, CDR1 is MNHEY and CDR2 SVGAGI. CDR3 nucleotides: TGTGCCAGCACGGACAGGGGCATCTATGGCTACACCTTC. Translating gives CASTDRGIYGYTF.

This clone appeared a few times. The chain couples TRBV6-2 or TRBV6-3 to TRBJ1-5, with TRBD1 matching 9 bases. The germline CDR1 and CDR2 sequences are MNHEY and SVGEGT. The CDR3 contains 14 residues. Germline trimming cut 2 bases from V and 6 bases from J; bases unmatched to any gene: 2. In DNA, the CDR3 is TGTGCCAGCAGTTACGAGACAGGGGGTCAGCCCCAGCATTTT. This translates into CASSYETGGQPQHF.

The chain employs TRBV7-2 and TRBJ1-2; possibly TRBD1 for D (5 bases). The CDR3 has 14 amino acids. The germline gives CDR1 SGHTA, CDR2 FQGNSA. V lost 6 bases to trimming and J lost 8 bases, with 19 bases between them. The CDR3 is CASSPGPFGGGYTF. DNA of the CDR3: TGTGCCAGCAGTCCTGGGCCGTTCGGGGGGGGCTACACCTTC.

In this sample, this clone turned up once. This rearrangement joins TRBV19 to TRBJ1-3, with D uncertain. Deletions cut 5 bases from V and 0 bases from J, with 2 bases between. CDR3 length: 12 amino acids. The germline V gene encodes CDR1 LNHDA and CDR2 SQIVND (reference sequence). In nucleotides, the CDR3 is TGTGCCAGTAGTCGCTCTGGAAACACCATATATTTT. Protein sequence: CASSRSGNTIYF.

The rearrangement links TRBV18 to TRBJ2-3, with a weak D call TRBD2 (7 bases). The V gene lost 8 bases and the J gene lost 2 bases, with 23 bases spanning the gap. The CDR3 contains 17 residues. Germline lookup yields CDR1 KGHSH and CDR2 LQKENI. The CDR3 DNA is TGTGCCAGCCCCACTCGCCCCGGGGGGCTGAACACAGATACGCAGTATTTT. It is translated as CASPTRPGGLNTDTQYF.

This chain's CDR3 is CASSSGGSGNTIYF. The CDR3 DNA reads as TGTGCCAGCAGTTCCGGGGGCTCTGGAAACACCATATATTTT. The V gene is TRBV6-2 or TRBV6-3, the J gene TRBJ1-3; D might be TRBD1 (5 bases). Looked up from germline, CDR1 is MNHEY and CDR2 is SVGEGT. CDR3 length: 14 amino acids. V lost 4 bases to trimming and J lost 0 bases, with 7 bases between them.

This clone was detected only once. The chain has TRBV27 and TRBJ2-1, with a tentative D call TRBD2 (5 bases). V was clipped by 2 bases and J by 5 bases, with 16 bases between them. The CDR3 runs to 16 residues. Germline V gene data show CDR1 as MNHEY and CDR2 as SMNVEV (reference sequence). CDR3 DNA: TGTGCCAGCAGTTTAAGGGTGCTAGCCCCCCACAATGAGCAGTTCTTC. Protein sequence: CASSLRVLAPHNEQFF.

The chain carries TRBV6-5 and TRBJ1-2, with 7 bases fitting TRBD1. The CDR3 runs to 16 residues. Germline-derived CDR1 and CDR2 are MNHEY and SVGAGI. Trimming removed 0 bases from V and 4 bases from J; junction bases left unmatched: 8. CDR3 amino acids: CASSYSGRGTLYGYTF. The CDR3, as DNA: TGTGCCAGCAGTTACTCGGGCAGGGGGACTCTCTATGGCTACACCTTC.

The chain employs TRBV6-1 and TRBJ1-1; D is uncertain. The V end was cut by 1 base, the J end by 0 bases, with 9 bases between. The CDR3 runs 15 residues. Germline V gene lookup returns CDR1 MNHNS and CDR2 SASEGT. Here the CDR3 reads CASSEGAPVNTEAFF. Written as DNA, the CDR3 is TGTGCCAGCAGTGAAGGCGCCCCGGTGAACACTGAAGCTTTCTTT.